This TCR beta chain was captured in a study of T cell repertoires in cytomegalovirus infection. Study overall: Indications came from public TCR beta signatures; they pointed to CMV infection and to a matching HLA type.

Study conclusions and caveats: Frequencies of public TCR beta families were cumulated, and this identified carriers of CMV plus the relevant HLA. What dominated the ex vivo response were HLA-C-restricted CMV-specific TCR beta clonotypes.

TCRdb called the reads again in MiXCR, with one record for every CDR3 protein. In the table there are hundreds of thousands of distinct CDR3 sequences, 20% to 25% of which are singletons. Concerning this clonotype itself: What it binds is unknown.

V was trimmed by 6 bases and J by 10 bases, leaving 30 bases between them. In germline, CDR1 is DFQATT, CDR2 SNEGSKA (reference sequence). The CDR3 is 16 amino acids. The source is a human donor in good health (CMV status not recorded). Some clones in this sample may be carry-over from other donors' samples. The V call is TRBV20-1, the J call TRBJ1-2, with D possibly matching TRBD1 (5 bases). What was sequenced was CD8+ T cells from PBMCs. The CDR3 bases are TGCAGTGCGTCTCGGGTCAGGGAGGGAAATGAGGATGTCTACACCTTC. It encodes CSASRVREGNEDVYTF.